A single sample is the source of the 2 T cell receptor beta chains below, sequenced in a study of persistence of HIV-infected CD4 T cells. What these receptors recognize is not known. Overlapping HIV-1 Gag 15-mer peptides at approximately 0.96 ug per peptide per mL were used. CD40L-negative CD69-negative CD45RO-high memory CD4+ T cells were sorted as populations depleted of antigen-responding cells. The libraries were made with immunoSEQ version 4 in survey mode. Measured with immunoSEQ multiplex PCR; TCRdb has only the in-frame clones, and not every one. The table includes approximately 39,000 clones, 82% detected once. Material: cultured CD4+ T cells from PBMCs, obtained from a patient who received antiretroviral therapy. The receptor set was obtained from an adult with HIV. The donor label of this sample is uncertain.

The chain recombines TRBV28 with TRBJ2-1, with 12 positions matching TRBD2. Germline CDR1 reads MDHEN; CDR2 reads SYDVKM. J lost 7 bases, V lost 9 bases, and 10 bases had no gene match. CDR3 length equals 15 residues. The CDR3 coding sequence is TGTGCCAGTCTAGCGGGGGGGCCTATTGAGAATGAGCAGTTCTTC. Protein sequence: CASLAGGPIENEQFF.

The rearrangement links TRBV2 to TRBJ2-5; 7 bases are a match to TRBD1. The CDR3 sequence is 12 residues long. V shed 8 bases, J shed 4 bases, and the junction held 4 bases outside the gene matches. Germline V lookup: CDR1 SNHLY, CDR2 FYNNEI. The CDR3 sequence: CASSTGAETQYF. CDR3 bases: TGTGCCAGCTCCACAGGGGCAGAGACCCAGTACTTC.